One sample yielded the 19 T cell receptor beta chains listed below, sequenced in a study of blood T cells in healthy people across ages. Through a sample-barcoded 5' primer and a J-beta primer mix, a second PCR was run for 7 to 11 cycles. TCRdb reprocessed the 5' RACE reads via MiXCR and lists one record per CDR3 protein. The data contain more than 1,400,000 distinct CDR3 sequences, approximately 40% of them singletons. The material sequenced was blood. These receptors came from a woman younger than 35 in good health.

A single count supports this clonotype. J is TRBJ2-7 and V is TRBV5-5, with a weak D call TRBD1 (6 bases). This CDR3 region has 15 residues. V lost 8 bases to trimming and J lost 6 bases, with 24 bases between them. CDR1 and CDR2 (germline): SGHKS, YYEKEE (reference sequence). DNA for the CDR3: TGTGCCAGAAGATCCACCTCCAATACAGGGAGCGAGCAGTACTTC. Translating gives CARRSTSNTGSEQYF. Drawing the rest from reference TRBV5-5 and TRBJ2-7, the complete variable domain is DAGVTQSPTHLIKTRGQQVTLRCSPISGHKSVSWYQQVLGQGPQFIFQYYEKEERGRGNFPDRFSARQFPNYSSELNVNALLLGDSALYLCARRSTSNTGSEQYFGPGTRLTVT.

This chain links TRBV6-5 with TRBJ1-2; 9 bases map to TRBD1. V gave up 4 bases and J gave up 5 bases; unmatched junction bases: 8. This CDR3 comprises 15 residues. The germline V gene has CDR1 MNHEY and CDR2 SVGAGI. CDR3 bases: TGTGCCAGCAGTTCCTTACGACAGGGGGGTTATGGCTACACCTTC. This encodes CASSSLRQGGYGYTF.

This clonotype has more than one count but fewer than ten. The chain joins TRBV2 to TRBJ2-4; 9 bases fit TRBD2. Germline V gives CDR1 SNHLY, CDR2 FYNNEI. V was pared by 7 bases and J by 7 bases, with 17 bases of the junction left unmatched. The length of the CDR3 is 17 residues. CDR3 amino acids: CASKGRAGLALQNIQYF. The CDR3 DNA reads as TGTGCCAGCAAGGGCCGAGCGGGACTAGCTCTTCAGAACATTCAGTACTTC.

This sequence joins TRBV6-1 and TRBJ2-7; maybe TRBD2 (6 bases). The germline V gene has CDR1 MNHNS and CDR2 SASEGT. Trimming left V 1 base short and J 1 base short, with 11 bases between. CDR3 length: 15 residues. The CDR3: CASSEVVAASYEQYF. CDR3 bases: TGTGCCAGCAGTGAAGTAGTAGCGGCATCCTACGAGCAGTACTTC.

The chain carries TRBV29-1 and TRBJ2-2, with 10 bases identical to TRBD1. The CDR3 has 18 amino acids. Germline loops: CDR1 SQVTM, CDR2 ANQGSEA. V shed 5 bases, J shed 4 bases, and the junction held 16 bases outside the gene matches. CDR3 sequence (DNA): TGCAGCGTTCCCGCCTCGCAGACAGGGGGCGCGGGCACCGGGGAGCTGTTTTTT. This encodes CSVPASQTGGAGTGELFF.

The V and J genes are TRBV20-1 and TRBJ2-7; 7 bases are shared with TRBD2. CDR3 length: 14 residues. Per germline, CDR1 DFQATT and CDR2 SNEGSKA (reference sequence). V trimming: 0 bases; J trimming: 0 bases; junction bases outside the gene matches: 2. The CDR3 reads CSARDLAASYEQYF. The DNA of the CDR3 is TGCAGTGCTAGAGACCTAGCGGCCTCCTACGAGCAGTACTTC.

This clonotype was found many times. CDR3: CASSGSTGDLFETQYF. CDR3 coding DNA: TGCGCCAGCAGCGGATCCACAGGGGATCTTTTTGAGACCCAGTACTTC. V usage is TRBV4-1 and J usage is TRBJ2-5; 7 positions agree with TRBD1. Germline V CDR1 and CDR2: MGHRA, YSYEKL. The length of the CDR3 is 16 residues. The J segment lost 5 bases and the V segment lost 5 bases, leaving 14 bases of the junction unmatched.

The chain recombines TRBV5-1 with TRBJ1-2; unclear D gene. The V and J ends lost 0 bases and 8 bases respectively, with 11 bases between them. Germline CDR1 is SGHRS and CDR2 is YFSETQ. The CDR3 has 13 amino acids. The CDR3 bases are TGCGCCAGCAGCTTGGGTTCTCTGGGCGGCTACACCTTC. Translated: CASSLGSLGGYTF.

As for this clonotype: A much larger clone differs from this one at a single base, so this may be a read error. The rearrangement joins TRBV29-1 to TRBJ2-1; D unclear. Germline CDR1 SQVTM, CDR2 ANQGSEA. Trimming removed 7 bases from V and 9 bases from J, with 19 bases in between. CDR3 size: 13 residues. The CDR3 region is CSAPGSLRSEQFF. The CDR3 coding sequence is TGCAGCGCTCCCGGGTCTCTAAGGAGTGAGCAGTTCTTC.

The CDR3 region is CSAAGGLYGYTF. Here the CDR3 DNA reads TGCAGTGCGGCAGGGGGCCTCTATGGCTACACCTTC. V is TRBV20-1 and J is TRBJ1-2; 8 positions agree with TRBD1. CDR3 length: 12 amino acids. The germline V gene has CDR1 DFQATT and CDR2 SNEGSKA (reference sequence). V lost 6 bases and J lost 4; bases outside the gene matches: 4.

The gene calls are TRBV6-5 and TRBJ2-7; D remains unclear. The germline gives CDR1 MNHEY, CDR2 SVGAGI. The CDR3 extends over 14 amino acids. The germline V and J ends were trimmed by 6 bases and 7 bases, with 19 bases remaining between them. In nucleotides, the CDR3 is TGTGCCAGCAGCACTCGGAGAGATTACAATGAGCAGTACTTC. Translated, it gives CASSTRRDYNEQYF.

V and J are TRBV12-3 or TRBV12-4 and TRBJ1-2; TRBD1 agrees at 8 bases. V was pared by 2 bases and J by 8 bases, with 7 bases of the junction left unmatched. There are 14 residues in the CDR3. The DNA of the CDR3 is TGTGCCAGCAGTTTAAGGGGTACAGGGGGAGGCTACACCTTC. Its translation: CASSLRGTGGGYTF.

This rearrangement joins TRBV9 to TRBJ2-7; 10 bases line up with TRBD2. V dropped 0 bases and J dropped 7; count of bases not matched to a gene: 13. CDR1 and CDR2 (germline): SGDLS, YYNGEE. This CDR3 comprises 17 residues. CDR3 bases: TGTGCCAGCAGCGTAGTGGCTAGCGGGGGTTTACAGGGTGAGCAGTACTTC. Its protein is CASSVVASGGLQGEQYF.

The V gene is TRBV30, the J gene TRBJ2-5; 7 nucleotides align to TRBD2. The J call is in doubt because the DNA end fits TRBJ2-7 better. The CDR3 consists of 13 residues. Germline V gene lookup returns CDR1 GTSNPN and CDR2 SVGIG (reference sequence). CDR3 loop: CAWSVAGVNEQYF. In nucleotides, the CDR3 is TGTGCCTGGAGTGTGGCGGGAGTCAACGAGCAGTACTTC.

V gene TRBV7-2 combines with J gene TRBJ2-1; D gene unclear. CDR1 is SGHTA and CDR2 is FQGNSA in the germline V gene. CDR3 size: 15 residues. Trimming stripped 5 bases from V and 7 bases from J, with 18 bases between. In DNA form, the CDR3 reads TGTGCCAGCAGCAAAGGACCCCAGGTTCCGAATGAGCAGTTCTTC. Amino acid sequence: CASSKGPQVPNEQFF.

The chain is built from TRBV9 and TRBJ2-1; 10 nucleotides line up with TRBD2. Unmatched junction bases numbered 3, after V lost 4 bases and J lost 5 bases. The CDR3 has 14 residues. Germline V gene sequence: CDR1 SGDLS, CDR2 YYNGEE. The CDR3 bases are TGTGCCAGCAGCAGGACTAGCGGACACAATGAGCAGTTCTTC. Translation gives CASSRTSGHNEQFF.

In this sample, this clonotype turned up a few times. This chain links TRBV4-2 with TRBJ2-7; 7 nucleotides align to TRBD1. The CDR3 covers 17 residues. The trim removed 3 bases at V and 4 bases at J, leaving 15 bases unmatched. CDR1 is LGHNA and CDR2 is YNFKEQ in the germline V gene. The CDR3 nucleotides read TGTGCCAGCAGCCAGGAAGTAACAGGGGTCCTCGCTTACGAGCAGTACTTC. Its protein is CASSQEVTGVLAYEQYF.

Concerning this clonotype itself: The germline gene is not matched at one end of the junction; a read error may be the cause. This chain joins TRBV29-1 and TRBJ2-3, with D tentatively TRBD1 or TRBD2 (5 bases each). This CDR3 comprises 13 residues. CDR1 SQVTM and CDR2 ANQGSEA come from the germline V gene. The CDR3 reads CSVGERGTDTRYF. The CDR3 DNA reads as TGCAGCGTCGGGGAGAGGGGCACAGATACGCGGTATTTT.

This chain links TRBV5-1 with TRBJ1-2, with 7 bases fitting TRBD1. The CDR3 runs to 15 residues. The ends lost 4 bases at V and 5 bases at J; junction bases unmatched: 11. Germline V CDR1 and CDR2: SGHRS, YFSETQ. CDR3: CASSTGQPSRYGYTF. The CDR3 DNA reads TGCGCCAGCAGCACGGGACAGCCCTCTAGGTATGGCTACACCTTC.